The clone carrying this T cell receptor beta chain occurred many times. The antigen remains undetermined. V lost 6 bases to trimming and J lost 4 bases, with 13 bases between them. The CDR3 is 14 residues long. This entry comes from a study of T cell repertoires in cytomegalovirus infection. Study in general: Researchers turned to recently identified HLA-C-restricted CMV epitopes as well as well-studied HLA-B-restricted ones. Indicated by public TCR beta signatures were CMV infection and matching HLA type.

TCRdb re-called the reads with MiXCR, one entry per CDR3 protein. The sample has some 99,000 distinct CDR3 sequences; 25% to 30% are singletons. Broader study findings: Cumulative public TCR beta family frequency identified CMV carriers with the relevant HLA.

The chain joins TRBV12-3 or TRBV12-4 to TRBJ1-5; D is ambiguous. The receptor was derived from a human donor in good health (CMV status not recorded). Some clones in this sample may be carry-over from other donors' samples. Here the sequenced sample was CD8+ T cells from cultured PBMCs, taken from culture after CMV antigen stimulation. CDR3 in DNA: TGTGCCAGCAGAGACTCCGGCGGGAATCAGCCCCAGCATTTT. The encoded protein is CASRDSGGNQPQHF.